The text below deals with one T cell receptor (beta chain). Antigen: not known. A much bigger clone sits one base away, suggesting this may be a read error. This specimen belongs to a study of T cells in Graves' hyperthyroidism and ophthalmopathy. Whole-study findings and limits: Ophthalmopathy, as predicted by the model, came a median about seven months after the prediction.

This CDR3 region has 14 residues. CDR1 is SGHRS, CDR2 YFSETQ, per germline. TCR beta CDR3 regions were amplified from RNA transcripts. An initial round of RT-PCR targeting the TCR CDR3 relied on the HTBI primer set. TCRdb called the multiplex PCR reads again in MiXCR, with one record for every CDR3 protein. The sample shows more than 300,000 distinct CDR3 sequences, roughly an eighth of them seen only once. The clonotype comes from a woman aged 18 to 35 with Graves' hyperthyroidism. Sequenced sample: blood. V usage is TRBV5-1 and J usage is TRBJ1-6; 7 bases match TRBD1. This CDR3 reads CVSSLGQTNSPLHF. DNA of the CDR3: TGCGTCAGCAGCTTGGGACAGACAAATTCACCCCTCCACTTT.